Following are 13 T cell receptor beta chains from one sample sequenced in a study of blood T cell repertoires in COVID-19. Produced via immunoSEQ multiplex PCR; TCRdb's table is partial and in-frame only. The repertoire holds 360,000 or so clones, with around nine tenths as singletons. Specimen: peripheral blood. The source is a woman in her sixties with COVID-19, enrolled during active disease.

Points on this clone: Germline is not matched at one junction end, which may reflect a read error. This sequence joins TRBV5-4 and TRBJ2-7; 14 nucleotides align to TRBD2. Germline V CDR1 and CDR2: SGHNT, YYREEE (reference sequence). The CDR3 has 13 amino acids. The CDR3 is CASSYGTSGGPSF. CDR3 nucleotide sequence: TGTGCCAGCAGCTATGGGACTAGCGGGGGCCCCTCCTTC.

The count of this clone is one. The chain couples TRBV5-1 to TRBJ2-7; D perhaps matches TRBD1 (5 bases). This CDR3 comprises 14 residues. V gave up 0 bases and J gave up 3 bases, with 10 bases separating them. Germline assignment: CDR1 SGHRS and CDR2 YFSETQ. The CDR3 loop reads CASSLVDTHYEQYF. The CDR3 nucleotides read TGCGCCAGCAGCTTGGTGGACACCCACTACGAGCAGTACTTC.

This chain joins TRBV30 and TRBJ1-6; tentatively, D is TRBD1 (6 bases). Trimming took off 3 bases at V and 14 bases at J, with 17 bases between the two ends. Per the germline V gene, CDR1 is GTSNPN and CDR2 is SVGIG (reference sequence). This CDR3 spans 13 amino acids. The CDR3 sequence is CAWSRGASVALHF. CDR3 nucleotides: TGTGCCTGGAGCAGGGGCGCTTCCGTGGCCCTCCACTTT. Supplemented by reference TRBV30 and TRBJ1-6, the full variable domain reads SQTIHQWPATLVQPVGSPLSLECTVEGTSNPNLYWYRQAAGRGLQLLFYSVGIGQISSEVPQNLSASRPQDRQFILSSKKLLLSDSGFYLCAWSRGASVALHFGNGTRLTVT.

The V and J genes are TRBV5-5 and TRBJ1-4, with 10 bases matching TRBD1. The germline CDR1 and CDR2 sequences are SGHKS and YYEKEE (reference sequence). This CDR3 comprises 15 residues. Trimming removed 4 bases from V and 8 bases from J; junction bases left unmatched: 8. CDR3 sequence reads: CASSTGTGVREKLFF. In nucleotides, the CDR3 is TGTGCCAGCAGCACCGGGACAGGGGTGAGGGAAAAACTGTTTTTT.

Note on this clone: Within the sample, other DNA sequences also encode this same CDR3. The gene calls are TRBV14 and TRBJ1-1; 8 bases match TRBD1. The CDR3 is 14 amino acids. The junction had 3 bases not matched to a gene; V was cut back by 4 bases and J by 2 bases. Germline V CDR1 and CDR2: SGHDN, FVKESK. The CDR3 DNA is TGTGCCAGCAGCCCCCAGGGGGCCAACACTGAAGCTTTCTTT. Protein product: CASSPQGANTEAFF.

The V gene is TRBV6-5, the J gene TRBJ1-2; D ambiguous. CDR1 and CDR2 (germline): MNHEY, SVGAGI. The CDR3 is 14 residues long. The ends were cut back, 6 bases at V and 6 bases at J, with 17 bases in the middle. The CDR3 DNA sequence: TGTGCCAGCAGGAGGGTCGAAAGGAATGATGGCTACACCTTC. Its translation: CASRRVERNDGYTF.

The chain recombines TRBV11-1 with TRBJ1-1, with 8 bases that match TRBD1. V shed 5 bases and J 1 base; nucleotides not matched to a gene: 6. The CDR3 runs to 15 residues. Germline loops: CDR1 SGHAT, CDR2 FQDESV (reference sequence). CDR3 residues: CASSPRDRGNTEAFF. The CDR3 DNA sequence: TGTGCCAGCAGCCCGAGAGACAGGGGGAACACTGAAGCTTTCTTT. Full variable domain (rest looked up from reference TRBV11-1 and TRBJ1-1): EAEVAQSPRYKITEKSQAVAFWCDPISGHATLYWYRQILGQGPELLVQFQDESVVDDSQLPKDRFSAERLKGVDSTLKIQPAELGDSAMYLCASSPRDRGNTEAFFGQGTRLTVV.

The CDR3 sequence is CAIADSAYEQYF. The DNA for the CDR3 is TGTGCCATCGCTGACAGCGCCTACGAGCAGTACTTC. V gene TRBV6-6 combines with J gene TRBJ2-7; D perhaps matches TRBD1 (5 bases). The CDR3 totals 12 residues. V lost 10 bases to trimming and J lost 2 bases, with 12 bases between them. Germline-derived CDR1 and CDR2 are MNHNY and SVGAGI (reference sequence).

As regards this clone: Other nucleotide sequences in the sample specify the same CDR3. The V and J genes are TRBV18 and TRBJ1-5, with a weak D call TRBD1 (6 bases). Germline assignment: CDR1 KGHSH and CDR2 LQKENI. The CDR3 extends over 13 amino acids. Trimming shortened V by 5 bases and J by 4 bases, and 9 bases separated the two germline ends. CDR3 sequence reads: CASSSDRNQPQHF. The DNA of the CDR3 is TGTGCCAGCTCATCTGACAGGAATCAGCCCCAGCATTTT.

The chain combines TRBV7-3 with TRBJ2-1; 11 positions match TRBD2. V was pared by 5 bases and J by 6 bases, with 6 bases of the junction left unmatched. This CDR3 contains 15 residues. Germline loops: CDR1 SGHTA, CDR2 FQGTGA. CDR3 in DNA: TGTGCCAGCAGCCCAAGACTAGCGGGGTTCAATGAGCAGTTCTTC. This codes for CASSPRLAGFNEQFF.

Only a few counts were recorded for this clone. The CDR3 here is CASSDVVQGAVNEQFF. The CDR3, as DNA: TGCGCCAGCAGTGATGTCGTGCAGGGGGCGGTCAATGAGCAGTTCTTC. The chain uses TRBV10-1 and TRBJ2-1, with 8 bases identical to TRBD1. CDR3 length: 16 residues. J gave up 6 bases and V 3 bases, and 10 bases lay outside the gene matches. Germline lookup yields CDR1 WNHNN and CDR2 SYGVQD (reference sequence).

The genes are TRBV4-1 and TRBJ1-2; 8 bases agree with TRBD1. The CDR3 totals 15 residues. Germline V gene lookup returns CDR1 MGHRA and CDR2 YSYEKL. Trimming took 1 base from V and 6 from J; bases not matched to a gene: 7. CDR3 region: CASSQAGGPPDGYTF. The CDR3 bases are TGCGCCAGCAGCCAAGCAGGGGGCCCCCCAGATGGCTACACCTTC.

The V gene is TRBV24-1, the J gene TRBJ2-2; TRBD2 matches at 8 bases. There are 16 residues in the CDR3. The germline CDR1 and CDR2 sequences are KGHDR and SFDVKD. V was pared by 7 bases and J by 3 bases, with 9 bases of the junction left unmatched. CDR3 protein: CATRAGRVGDTGELFF. CDR3 DNA: TGTGCCACCAGGGCCGGGAGGGTCGGCGACACCGGGGAGCTGTTTTTT.